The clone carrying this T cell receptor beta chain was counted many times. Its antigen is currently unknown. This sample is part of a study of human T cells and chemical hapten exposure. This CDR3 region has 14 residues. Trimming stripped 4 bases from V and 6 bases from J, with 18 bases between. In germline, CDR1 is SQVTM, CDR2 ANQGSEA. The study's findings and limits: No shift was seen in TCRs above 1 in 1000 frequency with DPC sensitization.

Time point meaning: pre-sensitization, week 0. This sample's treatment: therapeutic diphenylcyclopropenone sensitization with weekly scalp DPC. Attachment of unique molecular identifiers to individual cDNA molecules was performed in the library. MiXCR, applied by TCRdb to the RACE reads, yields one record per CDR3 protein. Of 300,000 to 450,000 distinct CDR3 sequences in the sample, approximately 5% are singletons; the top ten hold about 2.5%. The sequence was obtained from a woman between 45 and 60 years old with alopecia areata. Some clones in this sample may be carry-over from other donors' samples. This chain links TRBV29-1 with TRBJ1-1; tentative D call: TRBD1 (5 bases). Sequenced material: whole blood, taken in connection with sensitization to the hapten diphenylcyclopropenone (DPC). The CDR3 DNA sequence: TGCAGCGTTGCTAGTCGAGGGGCCTCCCCTGAAGCTTTCTTT. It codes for CSVASRGASPEAFF.